Here is one TCR beta chain with its context. This PCR relied on a set of 60 Vbeta primers and 13 Jbeta primers. TCRdb keeps only in-frame clones here, not all; method: immunoSEQ multiplex PCR. The table includes around 180,000 clones, approximately 80% detected once. The sample originates from a study of cytomegalovirus exposure and HLA in healthy donors. The sequenced sample was PBMCs. The sequence derives from a woman in her twenties or thirties in good health and CMV-seropositive.

The CDR3 loop is CASSLQWELFF. CDR3 DNA: TGTGCCAGCAGCTTACAGTGGGAGCTGTTTTTT. The rearrangement links TRBV7-2 to TRBJ2-2; D is undetermined. Per germline, CDR1 SGHTA and CDR2 FQGNSA. The CDR3 is 11 amino acids. Deletions cut 2 bases from V and 9 bases from J, with 4 bases between.